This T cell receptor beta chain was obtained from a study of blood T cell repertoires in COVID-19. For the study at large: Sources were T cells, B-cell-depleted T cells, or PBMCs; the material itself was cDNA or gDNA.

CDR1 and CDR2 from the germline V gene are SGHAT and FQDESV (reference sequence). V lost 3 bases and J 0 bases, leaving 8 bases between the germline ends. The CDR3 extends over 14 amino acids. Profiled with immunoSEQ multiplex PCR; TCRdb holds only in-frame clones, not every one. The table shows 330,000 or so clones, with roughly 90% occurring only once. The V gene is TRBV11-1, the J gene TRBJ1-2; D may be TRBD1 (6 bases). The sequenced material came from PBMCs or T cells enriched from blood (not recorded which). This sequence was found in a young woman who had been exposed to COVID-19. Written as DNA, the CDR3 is TGTGCCAGCAGCTTGGGACACTCTAACTATGGCTACACCTTC. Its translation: CASSLGHSNYGYTF.